One and the same sample provided the 19 T cell receptor beta chains below, sequenced in a study of T cell repertoires in cytomegalovirus infection. No antigen is known for these receptors. MiXCR, run by TCRdb on the reads, gives a single entry per CDR3 protein. The repertoire holds about 20,000 distinct CDR3 sequences, with approximately 39% as singletons. The material sequenced was CD8+ T cells from cultured PBMCs, taken from culture after CMV antigen stimulation. These receptor sequences come from a human donor in good health (CMV status not recorded). Some clones in this sample may be carry-over from other donors' samples.

The chain is built from TRBV6-2 or TRBV6-3 and TRBJ2-1, with D uncertain. CDR1 MNHEY and CDR2 SVGEGT come from the germline V gene. V was cut by 0 bases and J by 10 bases, with 7 bases left in between. The CDR3 is made up of 12 amino acids. The CDR3 nucleotides are TGTGCCAGCAGTTACTCGATCCGGGAGCAGTTCTTC. Its protein product is CASSYSIREQFF.

J is TRBJ2-3 and V is TRBV7-3; TRBD2 aligns across 13 bases. This CDR3 comprises 16 residues. The ends lost 5 bases at V and 1 base at J; junction bases unmatched: 3. Germline V gene sequence: CDR1 SGHTA, CDR2 FQGTGA. CDR3: CASSLTSGGGTDTQYF. The CDR3 nucleotides read TGTGCCAGCAGCCTCACTAGCGGGGGGGGCACAGATACGCAGTATTTT.

The genes are TRBV12-3 or TRBV12-4 and TRBJ2-4, with D perhaps TRBD1 (6 bases). With 1 base removed from V and 8 bases from J, the gap between germline ends came to 18 bases. The CDR3 is 16 residues long. The CDR3 DNA follows: TGTGCCAGCAGTTTAGTTGGGACACAAATGGGGGACATTCAGTACTTC. Protein: CASSLVGTQMGDIQYF.

The rearrangement links TRBV12-3 or TRBV12-4 to TRBJ1-5; tentative D call: TRBD1 (5 bases). Between the trimmed V and J ends, which lost 6 bases and 5 bases, there was a span of 14 bases. The CDR3 length is 14 residues. CDR3 region: CASRPSGRDQPQHF. The CDR3 DNA reads as TGTGCCAGCAGACCATCAGGGAGGGATCAGCCCCAGCATTTT.

The table lists this clonotype with a few counts. The V call is TRBV6-6, the J call TRBJ2-1; 8 nucleotides align to TRBD1. V was clipped by 5 bases and J by 7 bases; unmatched bases: 7. The CDR3 consists of 14 residues. Germline-derived CDR1 and CDR2 are MNHNY and SVGAGI (reference sequence). The CDR3 spells CASSDGQGPNEQFF. Written as DNA, the CDR3 is TGTGCCAGCAGTGACGGACAGGGTCCAAATGAGCAGTTCTTC.

V is TRBV11-2 and J is TRBJ2-1; D is possibly TRBD2 (6 bases). Deletions cut 3 bases from V and 8 bases from J, with 8 bases between. The CDR3 sequence is 12 residues long. Germline CDR1 is SGHAT and CDR2 is FQNNGV. The CDR3 sequence is CASSFRLDEQFF. DNA of the CDR3: TGTGCCAGCAGCTTCCGACTAGATGAGCAGTTCTTC.

This clonotype has ten or more counts. The J gene is TRBJ1-5, the V gene TRBV28, with D hard to call. Germline assignment: CDR1 MDHEN and CDR2 SYDVKM. CDR3 size: 14 residues. V was trimmed by 1 base and J by 4 bases, leaving 8 bases between them. CDR3: CASSLSGSNQPQHF. CDR3 coding DNA: TGTGCCAGCAGTTTATCCGGGAGTAATCAGCCCCAGCATTTT.

This clonotype has more than one count but fewer than ten. J is TRBJ2-5 and V is TRBV6-2 or TRBV6-3; perhaps TRBD2 as D (6 bases). Trimming shortened V by 0 bases and J by 3 bases, and 14 bases separated the two germline ends. The CDR3 is 16 residues long. Germline-derived CDR1 and CDR2 are MNHEY and SVGEGT. For the CDR3, the DNA is TGTGCCAGCAGTTACTCGCCGGGAGTGAGGGAAGAGACCCAGTACTTC. Protein product: CASSYSPGVREETQYF.

This chain uses TRBV27 with TRBJ1-5, with 7 positions matching TRBD1. CDR1 MNHEY and CDR2 SMNVEV come from the germline V gene (reference sequence). The CDR3 sequence is 14 residues long. The V segment lost 6 bases and the J segment 7 bases; nucleotides outside the gene matches: 9. The CDR3 sequence is CASSRTGIGQPQHF. For the CDR3, the DNA is TGTGCCAGCAGCCGGACAGGTATTGGGCAGCCCCAGCATTTT.

The genes are TRBV6-6 and TRBJ2-2; D may be TRBD2 (6 bases). The V and J ends lost 5 bases and 6 bases respectively, with 7 bases between them. Germline CDR1 is MNHNY and CDR2 is SVGAGI (reference sequence). This CDR3 has 12 residues. CDR3 in amino acids: CASSPGAGELFF. The CDR3 DNA reads TGTGCCAGCAGTCCGGGAGCCGGGGAGCTGTTTTTT.

This clonotype was seen a few times. J is TRBJ2-1 and V is TRBV28; no firm D call. Germline assignment: CDR1 MDHEN and CDR2 SYDVKM. The CDR3 extends over 11 amino acids. V was clipped by 11 bases and J by 10 bases, with 15 bases between them. The CDR3 DNA reads TGTGCCTCTTCCCCTATGGACGAGCAGTTCTTC. Residues: CASSPMDEQFF.

The chain carries TRBV12-5 and TRBJ2-5, with 8 nucleotides matching TRBD1. Germline lookup yields CDR1 LGHNT and CDR2 FRNRAP. The V segment lost 6 bases and the J segment 2 bases; nucleotides outside the gene matches: 2. The CDR3 is 13 residues long. Written as DNA, the CDR3 is TGTGCTAGTGGGCAGGGGGCTCAAGAGACCCAGTACTTC. The encoded protein is CASGQGAQETQYF. Full variable domain (missing parts from reference TRBV12-5 and TRBJ2-5): DARVTQTPRHKVTEMGQEVTMRCQPILGHNTVFWYRQTMMQGLELLAYFRNRAPLDDSGMPKDRFSAEMPDATLATLKIQPSEPRDSAVYFCASGQGAQETQYFGPGTRLLVL.

This clonotype was detected a few times. This chain joins TRBV7-2 and TRBJ1-2, with TRBD1 identical over 7 bases. The CDR3 has 14 amino acids. Germline V gene sequence: CDR1 SGHTA, CDR2 FQGNSA. The V and J ends lost 7 bases and 4 bases, in that order; junction bases with no gene match: 9. This CDR3 reads CASTPQGVGYGYTF. The CDR3, as DNA: TGTGCCAGCACCCCGCAGGGGGTAGGCTATGGCTACACCTTC.

This clonotype has more than one count but fewer than ten. The rearrangement links TRBV6-1 to TRBJ1-1; D possibly corresponds to TRBD1 (6 bases). Between the trimmed V and J ends, which lost 6 bases and 6 bases, there was a span of 11 bases. The CDR3 is 12 amino acids. Germline loops: CDR1 MNHNS, CDR2 SASEGT. The CDR3 region has the DNA TGTGCCAGCAGCCAACAGGGAGCTGAAGCTTTCTTT. It specifies CASSQQGAEAFF.

This chain joins TRBV20-1 and TRBJ2-7; D not resolved. Looked up from germline, CDR1 is DFQATT and CDR2 is SNEGSKA (reference sequence). The CDR3 contains 12 residues. Deletions cut 6 bases from V and 3 bases from J, with 12 bases between. CDR3 sequence: CSALLGNYEQYF. As DNA, the CDR3 is TGCAGTGCCCTCCTGGGAAACTACGAGCAGTACTTC.

J is TRBJ2-2 and V is TRBV7-2, with a possible D match to TRBD1 (6 bases). The germline V gene encodes CDR1 SGHTA and CDR2 FQGNSA. The CDR3 covers 15 residues. Trimming removed 4 bases at V and 2 bases at J, with 11 bases between. DNA of the CDR3: TGTGCCAGCAGCTCTCGGACAGAAAACACCGGGGAGCTGTTTTTT. Amino acids: CASSSRTENTGELFF.

The gene calls are TRBV15 and TRBJ1-1; D perhaps matches TRBD1 (5 bases). CDR1 and CDR2 from the germline V gene are LNHNV and YYDKDF (reference sequence). V lost 0 bases, J lost 4 bases, and 15 bases lay in between. This CDR3 is built from 16 residues. CDR3 DNA sequence: TGTGCCACCAGCAGAGAAAAGGGGTCTTGGGGCACTGAAGCTTTCTTT. Its protein product is CATSREKGSWGTEAFF.

A few counts support this clonotype. This sequence joins TRBV6-1 and TRBJ1-2; a possible D gene is TRBD1 (5 bases). The V gene lost 3 bases and the J gene lost 3 bases, with 8 bases spanning the gap. Germline V gene sequence: CDR1 MNHNS, CDR2 SASEGT. CDR3 length equals 13 residues. The CDR3 reads CASSDQGDYGYTF. DNA for the CDR3: TGTGCCAGCAGTGACCAGGGAGACTATGGCTACACCTTC.

This clonotype occurred once. This chain uses TRBV29-1 with TRBJ2-3, with D perhaps assigned TRBD1 or TRBD2 (5 bases each). Trimming removed 7 bases at V and 7 bases at J, with 12 bases between. The V gene's germline CDR1 is SQVTM and CDR2 ANQGSEA. The CDR3 sequence is 11 residues long. Written as DNA, the CDR3 is TGCAGCGGGGGGACCCCACATACGCAGTATTTT. Translated: CSGGTPHTQYF.